One T cell receptor (beta chain) is described in this entry. Antigen specificity is unknown. The data were taken from a study of Graves' ophthalmopathy and Graves' hyperthyroidism. Study results and caveats: This model predicted ophthalmopathy progression (sensitivity around 71%, specificity roughly 72%). Blood samples also showed most expanded thyroid clonotypes exceeding 0.001 frequency.

RNA transcripts yielded amplified TCR beta CDR3 regions. First-round RT-PCR used HTBI primers; second-round multiplex PCR followed. TCRdb called the multiplex PCR reads again in MiXCR, with one record for every CDR3 protein. The repertoire includes under 200,000 distinct CDR3 sequences, 30% to 45% of them detected once, and under 6.5% sits in the top ten. Patients were left out if they had other autoimmune diseases, uncontrolled infections, pregnancy or lactation. The authors diagnosed from clinical symptoms, serum thyroxine, TRAb, thyroid ultrasound and orbital computed tomography. The CDR3 is 18 amino acids. Germline CDR1 MNHNS, CDR2 SASEGT. Trimming at V came to 0 bases and at J to 4 bases, leaving 9 bases not matched to a gene.

Sequenced: peripheral blood. The genes are TRBV6-1 and TRBJ1-5; 10 bases fit TRBD1. This TCR came from a woman between 35 and 50 years old with Graves' ophthalmopathy. In DNA form, the CDR3 reads TGTGCCAGCAGTGAAGCTACGGGACAGGGGCTCCTGAATCAGCCCCAGCATTTT. Translation: CASSEATGQGLLNQPQHF.